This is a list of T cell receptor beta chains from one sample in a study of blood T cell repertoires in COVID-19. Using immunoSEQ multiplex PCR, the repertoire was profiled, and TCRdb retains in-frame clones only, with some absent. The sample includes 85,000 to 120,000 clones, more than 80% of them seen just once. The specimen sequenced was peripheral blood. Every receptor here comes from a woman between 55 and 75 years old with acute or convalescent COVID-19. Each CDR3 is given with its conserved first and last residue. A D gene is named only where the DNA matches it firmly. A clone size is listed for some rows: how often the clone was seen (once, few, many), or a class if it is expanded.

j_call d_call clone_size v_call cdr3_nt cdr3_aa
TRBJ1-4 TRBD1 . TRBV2 TGTGCCAGCAGTGAATCGGGACAGGGTCCGGAAAAACTGTTTTTT CASSESGQGPEKLFF
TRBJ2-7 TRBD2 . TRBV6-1 TGTGCCAGCAGTGCCGACGAAGTGAGCGGGAGGGTCAACGAGCAGTACTTC CASSADEVSGRVNEQYF
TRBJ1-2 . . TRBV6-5 TGTGCCGCGCAACAGGGATATGGCTACACCTTC CAAQQGYGYTF
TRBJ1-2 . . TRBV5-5 TGTGCCAGCAGCTTGGAGCCGAGCCTCTATGGCTACACCTTC CASSLEPSLYGYTF
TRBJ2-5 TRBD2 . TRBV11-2 TGTGCCAGCAACCTCTTCGGACTAGCCGCGGAGACCCAGTACTTC CASNLFGLAAETQYF
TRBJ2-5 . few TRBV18 TGTGCCAGCTCGGCGGACAGACAAGAGACCCAGTACTTC CASSADRQETQYF
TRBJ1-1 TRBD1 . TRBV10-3 TGTGCCACCAGTGAAAGACAGGGGAACACTGAAGCTTTCTTT CATSERQGNTEAFF
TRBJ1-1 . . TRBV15 TGTGCCACCAGCCTGACGGTCGGGACTGAAGCTTTCTTT CATSLTVGTEAFF
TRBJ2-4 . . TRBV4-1 TGCGCCAGCAGCCAAGGTCGAGCTACCCAAAACATTCAGTACTTC CASSQGRATQNIQYF
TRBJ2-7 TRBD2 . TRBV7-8 TGTGCCAGCAGCCTGACTAGCGGGGGGCCTCTAAGCTCCTACGAGCAGTACTTC CASSLTSGGPLSSYEQYF
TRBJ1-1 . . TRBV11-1 TGTGCCAGCAGCTCGCCCTCAACACGGGGCACTGAAGCTTTCTTT CASSSPSTRGTEAFF
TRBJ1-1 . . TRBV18 TGTGCCAGCTCACCTTTGTCAGGGGAGGAAGCTTTCTTT CASSPLSGEEAFF
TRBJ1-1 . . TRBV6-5 TGTGCCAGCAGCTGGCCGGGGGGTGGGACTGAAGCTTTCTTT CASSWPGGGTEAFF
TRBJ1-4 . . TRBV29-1 TGCAGCGTAGGGCTGGGGGCCTATAATGAAAAACTGTTTTTT CSVGLGAYNEKLFF
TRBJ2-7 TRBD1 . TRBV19 TGTGCCAGTAGCGCCGGACAGGGTCTCGAGCAGTACTTC CASSAGQGLEQYF
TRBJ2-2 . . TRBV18 TGTGCCAGCTCACCAGGCAGGGCCACCGGGGAGCTGTTTTTT CASSPGRATGELFF
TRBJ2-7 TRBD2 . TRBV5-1 TGCGCCAGCAGCTTGAGTAGCGGGAACTACGAGCAGTACTTC CASSLSSGNYEQYF
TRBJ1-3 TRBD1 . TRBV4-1 TGCGCCAGCAGCCAAGATGCAGGGGGCTCTGGAAACACCATATATTTT CASSQDAGGSGNTIYF
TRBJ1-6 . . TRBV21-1 TGTGCCAGCCCTAGAGGGAGTAGCTCCTATAATTCACCCCTCCACTTT CASPRGSSSYNSPLHF
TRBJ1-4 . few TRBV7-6 TGTGCCAGCAGCCCCTGGGGGGGCTCGTGGGAAAAACTGTTTTTT CASSPWGGSWEKLFF
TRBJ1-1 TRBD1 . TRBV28 TGTGCCAGCAGTTTAAGGGACAGGTTGAACACTGAAGCTTTCTTT CASSLRDRLNTEAFF
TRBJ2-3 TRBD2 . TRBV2 TGTGCCGTAAGGAGGGTTGCTAGCGGGAGGACAAGCACAGATACGCAGTATTTT CAVRRVASGRTSTDTQYF
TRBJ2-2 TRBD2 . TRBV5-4 TGTGCCAGCAGCTGGGGACTAGCGGGAGTAGAAAACACCGGGGAGCTGTTTTTT CASSWGLAGVENTGELFF
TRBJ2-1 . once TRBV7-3 TGTGCCAGCAGCCCCCGCCCGGGGAGCTCCTACAATGAGCAGTTCTTC CASSPRPGSSYNEQFF
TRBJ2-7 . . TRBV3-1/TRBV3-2 TGTGCCAGCAGCCCCACAGCGGTCTACGAGCAGTACTTC CASSPTAVYEQYF
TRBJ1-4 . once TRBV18 TGTGCCAGCTCACCACGGGCAGGGCTTGGGGAAAAACTGTTTTTT CASSPRAGLGEKLFF
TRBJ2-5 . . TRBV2 TGTGCCAAGACTTCCGGGGAGTACCAAGAGACCCAGTACTTC CAKTSGEYQETQYF
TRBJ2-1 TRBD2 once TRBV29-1 TGCAGCGGCCTAGCGGGGGGGCACAATGAGCAGTTCTTC CSGLAGGHNEQFF
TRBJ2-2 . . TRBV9 TGTGCCAGCAGCGTAGCAAGCGGGACCGGGGAGCTGTTTTTT CASSVASGTGELFF
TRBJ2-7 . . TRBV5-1 TGCGCCAGCAGCTTGGTTGGAGAGTACGAGCAGTACTTC CASSLVGEYEQYF
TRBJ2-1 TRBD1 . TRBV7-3 TGTGCCAGCAGCTCCCGTTCTTTCCGGGACAGGGGCCTCAATGAGCAGTTCTTC CASSSRSFRDRGLNEQFF
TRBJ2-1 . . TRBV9 TGTGCCAGCAGCGTTAGCGGAGGGTACAATGAGCAGTTCTTC CASSVSGGYNEQFF
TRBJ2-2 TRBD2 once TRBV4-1 TGCGCCAGCAGCCAAGGGGAACTAGCGGGAGCGAGCGGGGAGCTGTTTTTT CASSQGELAGASGELFF
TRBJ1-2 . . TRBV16 TGTGCCAGCAGCCAATCACTAGGCGCGGGGGCGGACTATGGCTACACCTTC CASSQSLGAGADYGYTF
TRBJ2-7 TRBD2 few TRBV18 TGTGCCAGCTCACCACCTAGCGGGGGGATCTTTGTCGAGCAGTACTTC CASSPPSGGIFVEQYF
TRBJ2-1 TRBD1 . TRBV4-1 TGCGCCAGCAGCCAGTCCGGGACAGGGGTCTCCTACAATGAGCAGTTCTTC CASSQSGTGVSYNEQFF